The 5 T cell receptor beta chains reported below all come from one sample, sequenced in a study of blood T cell repertoires in COVID-19. Produced via immunoSEQ multiplex PCR; TCRdb's table is partial and in-frame only. Of hundreds of thousands of clones listed, around 86% are singletons. The specimen sequenced was peripheral blood. The receptors come from an older woman who had recovered from COVID-19.

This clone was detected only a few times. The CDR3 spells CASSLDRGDDGYTF. The DNA of the CDR3 is TGTGCCAGCAGTTTAGACAGGGGGGACGATGGCTACACCTTC. The chain uses TRBV27 and TRBJ1-2, with 9 bases fitting TRBD1. This CDR3 region has 14 residues. J lost 6 bases, V lost 2 bases, and 4 bases had no gene match. Germline-derived CDR1 and CDR2 are MNHEY and SMNVEV (reference sequence).

The J gene is TRBJ2-7, the V gene TRBV5-1; 9 bases align to TRBD1. The CDR3 is made up of 15 amino acids. The ends lost 0 bases at V and 5 bases at J; junction bases unmatched: 6. Germline values: CDR1 SGHRS, CDR2 YFSETQ. CDR3 coding DNA: TGCGCCAGCAGCTTGGCCACAGGGGGCCAGAACGAGCAGTACTTC. This encodes CASSLATGGQNEQYF. Full variable domain (remainder filled in from reference TRBV5-1 and TRBJ2-7): KAGVTQTPRYLIKTRGQQVTLSCSPISGHRSVSWYQQTPGQGLQFLFEYFSETQRNKGNFPGRFSGRQFSNSRSEMNVSTLELGDSALYLCASSLATGGQNEQYFGPGTRLTVT.

The chain uses TRBV2 and TRBJ2-5; a weak D match, TRBD1 (6 bases). V was trimmed by 4 bases and J by 0 bases, leaving 9 bases between them. This CDR3 is 14 amino acids long. Germline values: CDR1 SNHLY, CDR2 FYNNEI. The CDR3 region has the DNA TGTGCCAGCAGTGGGACAGCGAACCAAGAGACCCAGTACTTC. Translated, it gives CASSGTANQETQYF.

This chain uses TRBV6-5 with TRBJ1-2; 9 nucleotides match TRBD1. Germline V gene lookup returns CDR1 MNHEY and CDR2 SVGAGI. V shed 6 bases and J 12 bases; nucleotides not matched to a gene: 11. This CDR3 is 13 amino acids long. CDR3 loop: CASSLGQGSTDTF. The CDR3 region has the DNA TGTGCCAGCAGCTTGGGACAGGGCAGTACCGACACCTTC.

The chain joins TRBV5-1 to TRBJ1-2; D unresolved. Germline V gives CDR1 SGHRS, CDR2 YFSETQ. Trimming removed 0 bases at V and 5 bases at J, with 11 bases between. CDR3 size: 14 residues. CDR3 protein: CASSLAGGEYGYTF. DNA of the CDR3: TGCGCCAGCAGCTTGGCCGGTGGGGAGTATGGCTACACCTTC.